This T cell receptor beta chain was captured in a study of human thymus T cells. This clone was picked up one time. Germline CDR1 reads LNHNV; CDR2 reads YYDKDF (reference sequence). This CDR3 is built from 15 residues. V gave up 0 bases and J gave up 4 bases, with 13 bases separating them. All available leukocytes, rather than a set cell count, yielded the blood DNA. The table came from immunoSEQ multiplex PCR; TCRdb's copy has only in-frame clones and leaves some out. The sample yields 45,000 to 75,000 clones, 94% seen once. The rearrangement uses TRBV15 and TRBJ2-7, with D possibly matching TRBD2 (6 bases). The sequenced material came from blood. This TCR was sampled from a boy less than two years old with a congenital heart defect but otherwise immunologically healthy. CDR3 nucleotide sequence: TGTGCCACCAGCAGAGAAGCGGACGGGAGATACGAGCAGTACTTC. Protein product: CATSREADGRYEQYF.